This T cell receptor beta chain stems from a study of T cell responses to AZD1222 COVID-19 vaccine. The study's findings and limits: Repertoires in all cases were sampled only once the peak T cell response had passed. Nearly half of unique spike-specific TCRs reportedly avoided B.1.351 and B.1.1.7 mutated regions. CD4 TCRs associated with vaccination spanned spike, dominating at 160-218 and 743-854. The donors showed a predominance of white British ancestry and of females, with possible underestimation of clonal diversity.

The CDR3 is made up of 14 amino acids. In germline, CDR1 is SGHTS, CDR2 YDEGEE. V was cut by 0 bases and J by 3 bases, with 7 bases left in between. TCRdb keeps only in-frame clones here, not all; method: immunoSEQ multiplex PCR. The sample has some 180,000 clones; around 93% are singletons. In regard to this clone: Its antigen is as yet unknown.

This rearrangement joins TRBV5-8 to TRBJ1-3, with D unresolved. The sequences come from peripheral blood, collected 28 days after the second dose of the MenACWY control vaccine. The TCR originated in an adult who received the MenACWY meningococcal vaccine as a control. The CDR3 loop is CASSLGQRGNTIYF. DNA of the CDR3: TGTGCCAGCAGCTTGGGCCAGCGTGGAAACACCATATATTTT.